This T cell receptor (beta chain) derives from a study of CD8+CD57+ T cells in acquired aplastic anemia. Study background: DNA per sorted CD4+ or CD8+ sample ranged about 0.18 to 30 ug, averaging 3.2 ug.

Profiles of TCR beta VDJ and CDR3 were generated from a genomic DNA template. TCRdb re-called the reads through MiXCR, storing one row per CDR3 protein. The sample contains 100,000 to 150,000 distinct CDR3 sequences, 50% to 60% of which appear only once. Findings of the study overall: Overlapping CD8+ CDR3 repertoires of patients and controls contained under 35 shared sequences.

Those patients picked for sequencing had displayed CD8+CD57+ cell expansion on flow cytometry. As a group, the patients uniformly had severe acquired aplastic anemia. Remarks on this clonotype: As yet, its antigen is unknown. At one end, the junction sequence differs from germline, possibly due to a read error.

Germline-derived CDR1 and CDR2 are LNHNV and YYDKDF (reference sequence). CDR3 length: 14 amino acids. The chain is built from TRBV15 and TRBJ2-7, with 9 bases aligning to TRBD2. The sequenced sample was sorted CD4+, CD8+, or CD8+CD57+ T cells (not recorded which) from PBMCs. The receptor's source is a human donor with aplastic anemia. CDR3: CATRAAGGSCEQYF. The CDR3 nucleotides are TGTGCCACCCGAGCAGCGGGGGGCTCCTGCGAGCAGTACTTC.